This entry concerns a single T cell receptor (beta chain). Its specificity is not known. With 4 bases clipped from V and 6 bases from J, the junction kept 9 bases outside the gene matches. Germline V CDR1 and CDR2: MGHRA, YSYEKL. The CDR3 is 15 residues long. The protocol was immunoSEQ multiplex PCR, while the TCRdb copy is restricted to in-frame clones and leaves out a portion. This table has 19,000 or so clones, about 80% appearing once. The data belong to a study of PD-1 blockade in classical Hodgkin lymphoma. General study points: By C4D1, CD4+ diversity increased significantly, especially in complete responders.

Time point described: cycle 4 day 1 (C4D1), after less than seven weeks of nivolumab. Each patient relapsed following autologous stem cell transplantation, and prior brentuximab vedotin exposure differed. The rearrangement joins TRBV4-1 to TRBJ1-2, with 9 nucleotides matching TRBD1. The sample was peripheral blood mononuclear cells (PBMCs), taken before the fourth cycle of nivolumab. This TCR came from a human donor with classical Hodgkin lymphoma. CDR3 sequence reads: CASSPSDRGINGYTF. The CDR3 bases are TGCGCCAGCAGCCCCTCGGACAGGGGAATTAATGGCTACACCTTC.